This T cell receptor beta chain was sequenced in a study of T cell repertoires in cytomegalovirus infection. Study-level information: Public signatures in TCR beta pointed to CMV infection and matching HLA type. Whole-study findings and limits: Carriers of CMV plus the relevant HLA were identified by cumulative public TCR beta family frequency. In two of eight donors, the top clonotype was HLA-C-restricted CMV-specific.

This clonotype was recorded at least ten times. Its antigen is undetermined. MiXCR was run by TCRdb on the reads, yielding one entry per CDR3 protein. Among under 250,000 distinct CDR3 sequences listed, around 6.6% were seen once. CDR1 and CDR2 from the germline V gene are SNHLY and FYNNEI. Trimming took 7 bases from V and 0 from J, leaving 11 bases between them. This CDR3 comprises 14 residues. This sequence joins TRBV2 and TRBJ2-3; possible D gene TRBD2, 5 bases. This receptor was obtained from a human donor in good health (CMV status not recorded). Some clones in this sample may be carry-over from other donors' samples. The sequencing input was PBMCs. CDR3 loop: CASKPGSSTDTQYF. CDR3 nucleotide sequence: TGTGCCAGCAAACCGGGATCTAGCACAGATACGCAGTATTTT.